The 5 T cell receptor beta chains given below trace back to one sample, sequenced in a study of regulatory T cells in long-lasting Graves disease. To make TCR beta libraries, researchers used iRepertoire HTBI primers and Arm-PCR of CDR3 regions. TCRdb fed the multiplex PCR reads into MiXCR, producing one record per CDR3 protein. This sample has 300,000 to 500,000 distinct CDR3 sequences, with around 21% found just once. Time point reported: persistent/refractory GD, antithyroid drugs over 5 years with positive TRAb. Extracted RNA from PBMCs served as the source of the TCR library. The source material was peripheral blood mononuclear cells (PBMCs), sampled when the disease was refractory, from a patient treated with antithyroid drugs. The receptors were sampled from a female donor with Graves disease.

In this sample, this clonotype turned up a few times. This chain connects TRBV6-2 or TRBV6-3 to TRBJ1-6; D gene ambiguous. Germline CDR1 and CDR2: MNHEY and SVGEGT. V lost 2 bases to trimming and J lost 8 bases, with 19 bases between them. There are 17 residues in the CDR3. CDR3 bases: TGTGCCAGCAGTTACCTACCTCGGGCCCGTTCGGATTCACCCCTCCACTTT. Its protein product is CASSYLPRARSDSPLHF.

The chain has TRBV4-3 and TRBJ2-1, with 14 bases fitting TRBD2. CDR1 and CDR2 from the germline V gene are LGHNA and YSLEER. V shed 4 bases and J 10 bases; nucleotides not matched to a gene: 6. This CDR3 is built from 15 residues. CDR3 DNA: TGCGCCAGCAGCCCGGGACTAGCGGGAGTTGGAGAGCAGTTCTTC. It is translated as CASSPGLAGVGEQFF.

The sample holds a few counts of this clonotype. This chain uses TRBV12-3 or TRBV12-4 with TRBJ1-5, with a tentative D call TRBD1 (5 bases). V was trimmed by 6 bases and J by 2 bases, leaving 11 bases between them. The CDR3 is made up of 14 amino acids. The CDR3 DNA reads TGTGCCAGCAGAACGGGGCGTGGCAATCAGCCCCAGCATTTT. It yields the protein CASRTGRGNQPQHF.

The J gene is TRBJ1-5, the V gene TRBV10-3, with 9 bases that match TRBD1. The V gene end was trimmed by 7 bases and the J gene end by 2 bases; junction bases not matched to a gene: 18. The V gene's germline CDR1 is ENHRY and CDR2 SYGVKD. CDR3 length: 19 amino acids. The CDR3 sequence: CAINGPPGQGLIGNQPQHF. CDR3 bases: TGTGCCATCAACGGTCCCCCGGGACAGGGCTTGATAGGCAATCAGCCCCAGCATTTT.

At least ten counts were recorded for this clonotype. This chain uses TRBV11-2 with TRBJ2-7; TRBD1 or TRBD2 may be the D gene (5 bases each). The V gene lost 3 bases and the J gene lost 0 bases, with 12 bases spanning the gap. Germline CDR1 SGHAT, CDR2 FQNNGV. The CDR3 runs 15 residues. CDR3 sequence: CASSFARGISYEQYF. CDR3 nucleotides: TGTGCCAGCAGCTTCGCCCGGGGCATCTCCTACGAGCAGTACTTC. The whole variable domain, remainder taken from reference TRBV11-2 and TRBJ2-7, is EAGVAQSPRYKIIEKRQSVAFWCNPISGHATLYWYQQILGQGPKLLIQFQNNGVVDDSQLPKDRFSAERLKGVDSTLKIQPAKLEDSAVYLCASSFARGISYEQYFGPGTRLTVT.